Shown below are 32 T cell receptor beta chains from a single sample sequenced in a study of blood T cell repertoires in COVID-19. The repertoire was sequenced with immunoSEQ multiplex PCR; TCRdb's copy has only in-frame clones and lacks some. This table holds 140,000 or so clones, around three quarters found once. The sample comprised peripheral blood. The receptor source for this set is a man aged 50 or older with acute or convalescent COVID-19.

This chain joins TRBV30 and TRBJ1-5, with 8 bases that match TRBD1. Unmatched junction bases numbered 6, after V lost 0 bases and J lost 5 bases. The CDR3 has 15 amino acids. Germline CDR1 is GTSNPN and CDR2 is SVGIG (reference sequence). The CDR3 protein is CAWSVGGTGDQPQHF. The CDR3 coding sequence is TGTGCCTGGAGTGTAGGGGGGACAGGAGATCAGCCCCAGCATTTT.

The CDR3 DNA sequence: TGTGCCATCAGTTCGTCTTCCGGGACAGGGAATGAAAAACTGTTTTTT. This translates into CAISSSSGTGNEKLFF. The chain couples TRBV10-3 to TRBJ1-4; 9 nucleotides match TRBD1. This CDR3 contains 16 residues. Germline V gives CDR1 ENHRY, CDR2 SYGVKD. Unmatched junction bases numbered 9, after V lost 5 bases and J lost 5 bases.

V usage is TRBV5-8 and J usage is TRBJ2-5; 7 bases match TRBD2. V lost 4 bases and J lost 4; bases outside the gene matches: 1. This CDR3 has 12 residues. Germline assignment: CDR1 SGHTS and CDR2 YDEGEE. This chain's CDR3 is CASSRTRETQYF. In DNA, the CDR3 is TGTGCCAGCAGCCGGACTAGAGAGACCCAGTACTTC.

This clone was counted a single time. CDR3 residues: CASSERLAGGGETQYF. CDR3 nucleotides: TGTGCCAGCAGTGAAAGACTAGCGGGGGGAGGAGAGACCCAGTACTTC. The V and J genes are TRBV2 and TRBJ2-5, with 13 bases identical to TRBD2. The germline gives CDR1 SNHLY, CDR2 FYNNEI. The CDR3 has 16 amino acids. V shed 2 bases, J shed 4 bases, and the junction held 4 bases outside the gene matches.

The DNA for the CDR3 is TGTGCCAGCAGCTTTATAGAGGGAACGACTGAAGCTTTCTTT. Translating it yields CASSFIEGTTEAFF. The chain combines TRBV5-6 with TRBJ1-1; D remains ambiguous. Trimming removed 2 bases from V and 5 bases from J, with 13 bases in between. Germline V gene lookup returns CDR1 SGHDT and CDR2 YYEEEE. This CDR3 is built from 14 residues.

About this clone: The same CDR3 can be traced to other DNA sequences in this sample. This chain joins TRBV5-1 and TRBJ1-3; D is uncertain. CDR1 and CDR2 (germline): SGHRS, YFSETQ. Deletions cut 0 bases from V and 1 base from J, with 8 bases between. The CDR3 sequence is 15 residues long. CDR3 sequence: CASSLDAGSGNTIYF. In nucleotides, the CDR3 is TGCGCCAGCAGCTTGGACGCGGGATCTGGAAACACCATATATTTT.

The V and J genes are TRBV18 and TRBJ2-3; a possible D gene is TRBD2 (6 bases). Trimming stripped 3 bases from V and 2 bases from J, with 9 bases between. The germline gives CDR1 KGHSH, CDR2 LQKENI. The CDR3 length is 14 residues. In nucleotides, the CDR3 is TGTGCCAGCTCACCGGACTATGACACAGATACGCAGTATTTT. It codes for CASSPDYDTDTQYF.

V usage is TRBV11-3 and J usage is TRBJ2-7; TRBD2 might be the D (6 bases). Germline lookup yields CDR1 SGHNT and CDR2 YENEEA. The CDR3 has 15 residues. Trimming left V 4 bases short and J 6 bases short, with 19 bases between. The CDR3 DNA reads TGTGCCAGCAGCTCGTGGCGGGACGGGGCGGGCGAGCAGTACTTC. Amino acids: CASSSWRDGAGEQYF.

The chain carries TRBV9 and TRBJ2-2; tentative D call: TRBD2 (6 bases). CDR1 and CDR2 from the germline V gene are SGDLS and YYNGEE. CDR3 length: 14 residues. Trimming took off 3 bases at V and 3 bases at J, with 9 bases between the two ends. The CDR3 sequence is CASSGASDTGELFF. CDR3 nucleotides: TGTGCCAGCAGCGGGGCTAGCGACACCGGGGAGCTGTTTTTT. The full variable domain, rest sourced from reference TRBV9 and TRBJ2-2, is DSGVTQTPKHLITATGQRVTLRCSPRSGDLSVYWYQQSLDQGLQFLIQYYNGEERAKGNILERFSAQQFPDLHSELNLSSLELGDSALYFCASSGASDTGELFFGEGSRLTVL.

The J gene is TRBJ2-3, the V gene TRBV27; no firm D call. Germline CDR1 and CDR2: MNHEY and SMNVEV (reference sequence). V dropped 5 bases and J dropped 8 bases, with 14 bases sitting between them. The CDR3 contains 13 residues. This CDR3 is CASSPPYLSTQYF. The CDR3 nucleotides read TGTGCCAGCAGTCCCCCATACCTCAGTACGCAGTATTTT.

V and J are TRBV24-1 and TRBJ2-3; TRBD2 matches at 16 bases. CDR1 is KGHDR, CDR2 SFDVKD, per germline. With 4 bases clipped from V and 5 bases from J, the junction kept 5 bases outside the gene matches. The CDR3 is 17 residues long. CDR3 in DNA: TGTGCCACCAGTGACCCGGGACTAGCGGGGGGGCAAGATACGCAGTATTTT. Amino acids: CATSDPGLAGGQDTQYF.

The V and J genes are TRBV5-1 and TRBJ1-4; D is unclear. The germline V and J ends were trimmed by 5 bases and 0 bases, with 11 bases remaining between them. Germline V gene lookup returns CDR1 SGHRS and CDR2 YFSETQ. This CDR3 has 15 amino acids. The CDR3 is CASRARLSTNEKLFF. The DNA for the CDR3 is TGCGCCAGCAGAGCTAGACTGTCAACTAATGAAAAACTGTTTTTT.

This rearrangement joins TRBV11-2 to TRBJ1-2, with D tentatively TRBD1 (5 bases). This CDR3 contains 14 residues. CDR1 is SGHAT and CDR2 is FQNNGV in the germline V gene. V lost 5 bases and J 6 bases, leaving 16 bases between the germline ends. The CDR3 DNA sequence: TGTGCCAGCAGCCCCTCAGGGTACCAGCATGGCTACACCTTC. Its protein product is CASSPSGYQHGYTF.

V is TRBV5-1 and J is TRBJ1-2; D is uncertain. Germline V lookup: CDR1 SGHRS, CDR2 YFSETQ. V dropped 5 bases and J dropped 0 bases, with 8 bases sitting between them. This CDR3 is 13 amino acids long. The CDR3: CASRSDSNYGYTF. As DNA, the CDR3 is TGCGCCAGCAGGAGTGATTCTAACTATGGCTACACCTTC. The full variable domain, completed using reference TRBV5-1 and TRBJ1-2, is KAGVTQTPRYLIKTRGQQVTLSCSPISGHRSVSWYQQTPGQGLQFLFEYFSETQRNKGNFPGRFSGRQFSNSRSEMNVSTLELGDSALYLCASRSDSNYGYTFGSGTRLTVV.

V is TRBV21-1 and J is TRBJ2-4; the DNA was not compared with TRBD2, the D call given in the table. TRBV21-1 is a documented pseudogene. The CDR3 extends over 16 amino acids. As DNA, the CDR3 is TGTGCCAGCAGCAGGGTGGACTGGGTAGCCAAAAACATTCAGTACTTC. Translated: CASSRVDWVAKNIQYF.

This chain joins TRBV7-9 and TRBJ2-1, with 8 bases lining up with TRBD2. Germline V CDR1 and CDR2: SEHNR, FQNEAQ (reference sequence). The CDR3 is 14 residues long. V was pared by 2 bases and J by 7 bases, with 4 bases of the junction left unmatched. The CDR3 bases are TGTGCCAGCAGCTTACGGGGGGGTTGGAATGAGCAGTTCTTC. This gives the protein CASSLRGGWNEQFF.

V usage is TRBV5-1 and J usage is TRBJ1-1, with 7 bases lining up with TRBD1. The CDR3 has 14 residues. Losses at the gene ends were 3 bases for V and 2 bases for J; bases not matched to a gene: 4. The germline gives CDR1 SGHRS, CDR2 YFSETQ. CDR3 protein: CASSSRDRNTEAFF. The DNA for the CDR3 is TGCGCCAGCAGCTCCCGGGACAGAAACACTGAAGCTTTCTTT. Based on the CDR3 plus reference TRBV5-1 and TRBJ1-1, the full variable domain is KAGVTQTPRYLIKTRGQQVTLSCSPISGHRSVSWYQQTPGQGLQFLFEYFSETQRNKGNFPGRFSGRQFSNSRSEMNVSTLELGDSALYLCASSSRDRNTEAFFGQGTRLTVV.

The chain combines TRBV19 with TRBJ2-5, with 8 bases matching TRBD2. The length of the CDR3 is 12 residues. After removal of 5 bases from V and 5 bases from J, the junction contained 1 base not matched to a gene. CDR1 LNHDA and CDR2 SQIVND come from the germline V gene (reference sequence). In nucleotides, the CDR3 is TGTGCCAGTAGTCCGGGGGGGGAGACCCAGTACTTC. Its protein is CASSPGGETQYF.

The V and J genes are TRBV7-2 and TRBJ1-2; 8 bases line up with TRBD1. This CDR3 comprises 14 residues. The V segment lost 5 bases and the J segment 8 bases; nucleotides outside the gene matches: 10. In germline, CDR1 is SGHTA, CDR2 FQGNSA. CDR3 residues: CASSPDGGTGGYTF. CDR3 nucleotide sequence: TGTGCCAGCAGCCCAGATGGTGGGACAGGAGGCTACACCTTC.

This clone was counted a few times. The chain combines TRBV6-5 with TRBJ1-5, with 11 bases identical to TRBD1. This CDR3 is 14 amino acids long. Per the germline V gene, CDR1 is MNHEY and CDR2 is SVGAGI. V lost 6 bases, J lost 6 bases, and 4 bases stayed unmatched. CDR3 in amino acids: CASRGQGATQPQHF. The DNA for the CDR3 is TGTGCCAGCAGAGGACAGGGGGCTACTCAGCCCCAGCATTTT.

This sequence joins TRBV30 and TRBJ1-1; 9 bases line up with TRBD1. This CDR3 has 15 amino acids. With 2 bases clipped from V and 4 bases from J, the junction kept 8 bases outside the gene matches. From germline, CDR1 is GTSNPN and CDR2 SVGIG (reference sequence). The chain's CDR3 is CAWSPMGQGTTEAFF. The CDR3 DNA reads as TGTGCCTGGAGTCCGATGGGACAGGGCACCACTGAAGCTTTCTTT.

This clone has more than one count but fewer than ten. The chain has TRBV3-1 (or the pseudogene TRBV3-2) and TRBJ1-3; D is unresolved. The CDR3 consists of 13 residues. Trimming left V 0 bases short and J 4 bases short, with 4 bases between. Germline CDR1 and CDR2: LGHDT and YNNKEL (reference sequence). The CDR3 sequence is CASSQDAGNTIYF. In nucleotides, the CDR3 is TGTGCCAGCAGCCAAGATGCGGGAAACACCATATATTTT.

This chain joins TRBV19 and TRBJ2-2; 10 positions agree with TRBD1. Trimming cost V 7 bases and J 5 bases; bases outside gene matches: 13. This CDR3 has 17 residues. Germline CDR1 is LNHDA and CDR2 is SQIVND (reference sequence). CDR3 protein: CASTRRNRQGATGELFF. In nucleotides, the CDR3 is TGTGCCAGTACTCGAAGGAATAGACAGGGGGCAACCGGGGAGCTGTTTTTT. Full variable domain (outside the CDR3, taken from reference TRBV19 and TRBJ2-2): DGGITQSPKYLFRKEGQNVTLSCEQNLNHDAMYWYRQDPGQGLRLIYYSQIVNDFQKGDIAEGYSVSREKKESFPLTVTSAQKNPTAFYLCASTRRNRQGATGELFFGEGSRLTVL.

This sequence joins TRBV3-1 (or the pseudogene TRBV3-2) and TRBJ1-2; D gene unclear. Germline CDR1 LGHDT, CDR2 YNNKEL (reference sequence). This CDR3 has 13 amino acids. The V end was cut by 4 bases, the J end by 4 bases, with 10 bases between. The CDR3 protein is CASSRAPVYGYTF. The CDR3 DNA reads as TGTGCCAGCAGCCGAGCACCTGTCTATGGCTACACCTTC.

CDR3: CASSKRGGLAVHYSYNEQFF. CDR3 nucleotides: TGTGCCAGCAGCAAAAGGGGGGGGCTAGCGGTACATTACTCCTACAATGAGCAGTTCTTC. V and J are TRBV21-1 and TRBJ2-1; the table's D call, TRBD2, was not checked against the DNA. TRBV21-1 is a pseudogene. This CDR3 is built from 20 residues.

The rearrangement uses TRBV6-6 and TRBJ2-1; a weak D match, TRBD2 (5 bases). V lost 4 bases to trimming and J lost 7 bases, with 14 bases between them. Germline CDR1 and CDR2: MNHNY and SVGAGI (reference sequence). CDR3 length: 14 residues. For the CDR3, the DNA is TGTGCCAGCAGTTCCCTCCGTGGAGGAAATGAGCAGTTCTTC. Protein sequence: CASSSLRGGNEQFF.

The chain has TRBV12-3 or TRBV12-4 and TRBJ2-7; a possible D gene is TRBD2 (5 bases). This CDR3 spans 13 amino acids. V was clipped by 8 bases and J by 7 bases, with 18 bases between them. Written as DNA, the CDR3 is TGTGCCAGCTCCGACAAGGCCTCGGGAGAGCAGTACTTC. Protein product: CASSDKASGEQYF.

This clone was counted a few times. The chain recombines TRBV29-1 with TRBJ1-5, with a tentative D call TRBD1 (6 bases). V was trimmed by 1 base and J by 7 bases, leaving 11 bases between them. This CDR3 region has 13 residues. Looked up from germline, CDR1 is SQVTM and CDR2 is ANQGSEA. Here the CDR3 DNA reads TGCAGCGTTGAAGCCGAAGGGGGACAGCCCCAGCATTTT. It is translated as CSVEAEGGQPQHF.

V and J are TRBV19 and TRBJ1-5; D not resolved. V gave up 4 bases and J gave up 2 bases, with 12 bases separating them. From germline, CDR1 is LNHDA and CDR2 SQIVND (reference sequence). The CDR3 has 15 amino acids. CDR3 residues: CASSKVERGNQPQHF. CDR3 coding DNA: TGTGCCAGTAGTAAGGTCGAACGGGGCAATCAGCCCCAGCATTTT.

The chain is built from TRBV3-1 (or the pseudogene TRBV3-2) and TRBJ1-1, with D unclear. With 7 bases removed from V and 0 bases from J, the gap between germline ends came to 12 bases. The germline V gene has CDR1 LGHDT and CDR2 YNNKEL (reference sequence). The CDR3 sequence is 14 residues long. CDR3 DNA sequence: TGTGCCAGCACCGCAGGACTGATGAACACTGAAGCTTTCTTT. Translation gives CASTAGLMNTEAFF.

This sequence joins TRBV5-1 and TRBJ1-1; 8 nucleotides agree with TRBD1. This CDR3 contains 14 residues. CDR1 and CDR2 from the germline V gene are SGHRS and YFSETQ. The V and J ends lost 4 bases and 7 bases, in that order; junction bases with no gene match: 9. DNA for the CDR3: TGCGCCAGCAGCCGGACAGGGATTATGATTGAAGCTTTCTTT. Its translation is CASSRTGIMIEAFF.

The chain couples TRBV19 to TRBJ2-7, with 10 bases that match TRBD2. The CDR3 length is 16 residues. Germline lookup yields CDR1 LNHDA and CDR2 SQIVND (reference sequence). With 7 bases clipped from V and 7 bases from J, the junction kept 16 bases outside the gene matches. The CDR3 protein is CASNLQIAGGSREQYV. The CDR3 coding sequence is TGTGCCAGTAACCTCCAGATAGCGGGGGGCTCCAGGGAGCAGTACGTC.